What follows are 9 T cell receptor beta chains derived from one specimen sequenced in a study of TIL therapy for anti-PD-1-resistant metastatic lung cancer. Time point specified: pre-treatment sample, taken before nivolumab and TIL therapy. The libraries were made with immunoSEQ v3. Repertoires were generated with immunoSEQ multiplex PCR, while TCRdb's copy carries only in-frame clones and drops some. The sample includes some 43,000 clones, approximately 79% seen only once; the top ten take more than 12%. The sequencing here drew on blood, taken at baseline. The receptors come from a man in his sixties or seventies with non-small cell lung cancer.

This chain's CDR3 is CASRGDREWNGYTF. CDR3 nucleotide sequence: TGCGCCAGCAGGGGGGACAGGGAATGGAATGGCTACACCTTC. This rearrangement joins TRBV5-1 to TRBJ1-2; 9 bases align to TRBD1. Trimming took 5 bases from V and 6 from J; bases not matched to a gene: 8. The CDR3 consists of 14 residues. The germline V gene has CDR1 SGHRS and CDR2 YFSETQ.

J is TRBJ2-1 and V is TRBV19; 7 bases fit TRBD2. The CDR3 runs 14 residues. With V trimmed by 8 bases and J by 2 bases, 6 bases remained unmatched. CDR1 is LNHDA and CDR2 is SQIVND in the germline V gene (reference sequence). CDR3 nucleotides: TGTGCCAGTTCTAGCGGAGGTACCTACAATGAGCAGTTCTTC. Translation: CASSSGGTYNEQFF.

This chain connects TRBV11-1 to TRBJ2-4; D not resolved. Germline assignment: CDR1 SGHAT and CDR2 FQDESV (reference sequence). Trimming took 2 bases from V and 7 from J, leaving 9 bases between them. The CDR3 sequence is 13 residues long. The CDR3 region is CASSLRSGNIQYF. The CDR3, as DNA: TGTGCCAGCAGCTTAAGGTCGGGTAACATTCAGTACTTC.

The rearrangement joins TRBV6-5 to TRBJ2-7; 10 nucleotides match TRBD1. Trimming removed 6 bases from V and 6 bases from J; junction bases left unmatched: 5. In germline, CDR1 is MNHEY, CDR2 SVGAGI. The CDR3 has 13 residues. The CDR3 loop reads CASRRGTGVEQYF. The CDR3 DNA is TGTGCCAGCAGACGCGGGACAGGGGTCGAGCAGTACTTC.

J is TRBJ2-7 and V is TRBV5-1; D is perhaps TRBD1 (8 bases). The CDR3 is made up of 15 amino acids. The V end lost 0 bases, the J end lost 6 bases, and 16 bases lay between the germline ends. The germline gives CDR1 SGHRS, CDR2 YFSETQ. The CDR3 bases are TGCGCCAGCAGCTTGGCGACAGGGGAGGGATCCGAGCAGTACTTC. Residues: CASSLATGEGSEQYF.

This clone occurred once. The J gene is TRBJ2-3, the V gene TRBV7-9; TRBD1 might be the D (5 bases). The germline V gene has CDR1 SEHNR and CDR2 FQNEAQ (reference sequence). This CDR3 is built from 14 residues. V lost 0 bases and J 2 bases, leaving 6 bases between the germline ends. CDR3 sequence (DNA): TGTGCCAGCAGCTTAGCGACAGACACAGATACGCAGTATTTT. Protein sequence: CASSLATDTDTQYF.

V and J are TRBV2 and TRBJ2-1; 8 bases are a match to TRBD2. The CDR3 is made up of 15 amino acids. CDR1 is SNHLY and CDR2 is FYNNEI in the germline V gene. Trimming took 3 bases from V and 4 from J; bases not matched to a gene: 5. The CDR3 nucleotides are TGTGCCAGCAGTGACGGGCTAGCGGGTTACAATGAGCAGTTCTTC. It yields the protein CASSDGLAGYNEQFF.

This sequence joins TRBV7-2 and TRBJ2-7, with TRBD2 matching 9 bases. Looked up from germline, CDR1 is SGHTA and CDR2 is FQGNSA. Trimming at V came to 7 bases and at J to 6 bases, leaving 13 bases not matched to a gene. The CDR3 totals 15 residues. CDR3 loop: CASTGGASGTSEQYF. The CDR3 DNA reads TGTGCCAGCACCGGAGGGGCTAGCGGGACCTCCGAGCAGTACTTC.

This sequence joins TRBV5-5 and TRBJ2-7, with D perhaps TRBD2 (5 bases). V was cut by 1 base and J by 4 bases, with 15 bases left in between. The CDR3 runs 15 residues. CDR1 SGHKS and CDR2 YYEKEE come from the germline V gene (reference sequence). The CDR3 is CASSLSWEPTYEQYF. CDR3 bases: TGTGCCAGCAGCTTGTCGTGGGAGCCAACGTACGAGCAGTACTTC.